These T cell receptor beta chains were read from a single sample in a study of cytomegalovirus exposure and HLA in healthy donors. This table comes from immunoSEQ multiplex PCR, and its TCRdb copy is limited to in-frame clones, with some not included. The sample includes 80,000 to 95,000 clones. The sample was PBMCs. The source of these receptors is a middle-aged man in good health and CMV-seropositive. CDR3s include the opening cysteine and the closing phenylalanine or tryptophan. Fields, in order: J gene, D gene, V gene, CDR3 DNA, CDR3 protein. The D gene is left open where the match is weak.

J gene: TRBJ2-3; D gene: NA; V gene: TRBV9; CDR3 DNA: TGTGCCAGCAGCGTCGACTCGGGCACAGATACGCAGTATTTT; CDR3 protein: CASSVDSGTDTQYF
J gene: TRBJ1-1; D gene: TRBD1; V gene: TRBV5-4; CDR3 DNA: TGTGCCAGCAGCAGACCGGACAGGGAGGGCACTGAAGCTTTCTTT; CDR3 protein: CASSRPDREGTEAFF
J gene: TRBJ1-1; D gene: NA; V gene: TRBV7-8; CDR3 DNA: TGTGCCAGCAGCTTAGGACTGTTGCGGGGTAGAAGGACTGAAGCTTTCTTT; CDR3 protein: CASSLGLLRGRRTEAFF
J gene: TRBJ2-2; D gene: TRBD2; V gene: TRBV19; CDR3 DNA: TGTGCCAGTAGTATTCTAGCGGGAAGCACCGGGGAGCTGTTTTTT; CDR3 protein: CASSILAGSTGELFF
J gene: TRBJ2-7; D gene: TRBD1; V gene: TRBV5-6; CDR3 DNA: TGTGCCAGCAGCCCCGCGGGACAGGGCTACGAGCAGTACTTC; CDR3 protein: CASSPAGQGYEQYF
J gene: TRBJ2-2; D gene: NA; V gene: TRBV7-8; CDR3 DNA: TGTGCCAGCAGCTCATACGAGGGCCACCCCACCGGGGAGCTGTTTTTT; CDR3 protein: CASSSYEGHPTGELFF
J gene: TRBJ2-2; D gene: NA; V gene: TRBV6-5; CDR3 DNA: TGTGCCAGTGACGGGGGCACCGGGGAGCTGTTTTTT; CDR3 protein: CASDGGTGELFF
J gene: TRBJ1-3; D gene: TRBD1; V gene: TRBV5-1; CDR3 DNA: TGCGCCAGCCGATATGGGACAGGCGGAAACACCATATATTTT; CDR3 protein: CASRYGTGGNTIYF
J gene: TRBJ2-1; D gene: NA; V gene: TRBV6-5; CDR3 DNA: TGTGCCAGCAGTCCGGGGTTTAGCTCCTACAATGAGCAGTTCTTC; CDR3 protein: CASSPGFSSYNEQFF
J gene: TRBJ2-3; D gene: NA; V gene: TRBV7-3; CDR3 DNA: TGTGCCAGCAGCCCCCCTAGCACAGATACGCAGTATTTT; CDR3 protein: CASSPPSTDTQYF
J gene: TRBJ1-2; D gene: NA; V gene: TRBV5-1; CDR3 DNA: TGCGCCAGCAGCTTGGAAGGGGCCGTGACCACCTTC; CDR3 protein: CASSLEGAVTTF
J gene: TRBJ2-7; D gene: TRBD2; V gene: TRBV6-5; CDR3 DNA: TGTGCCAGCAGCCGTACTAGCGGGACCTCCTACGAGCAGTACTTC; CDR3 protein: CASSRTSGTSYEQYF
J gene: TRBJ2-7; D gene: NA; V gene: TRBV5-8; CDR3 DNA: TGTGCCAGCAGCTTGAGCGGTTACGAGCAGTACTTC; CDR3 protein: CASSLSGYEQYF
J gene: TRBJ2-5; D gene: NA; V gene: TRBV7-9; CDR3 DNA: TGTGCCTTGGCGCGGGATTTGGAGACCCAGTACTTC; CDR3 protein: CALARDLETQYF
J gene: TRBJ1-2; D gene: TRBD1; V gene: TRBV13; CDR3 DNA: TGTGCCAGCAGCTCCTCGACAGGGAGAAGATATGGCTACACCTTC; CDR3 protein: CASSSSTGRRYGYTF
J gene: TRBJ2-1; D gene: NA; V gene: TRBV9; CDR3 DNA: TGTGCCAGCAGTGAGAATTCAGGTAGCTCCTACAATGAGCAGTTCTTC; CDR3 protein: CASSENSGSSYNEQFF
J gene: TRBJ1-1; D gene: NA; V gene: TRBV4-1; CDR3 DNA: TGCGCCAGCAGCCACCCAGGTAGGGGGAATGAAGCTTTCTTT; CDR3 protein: CASSHPGRGNEAFF